This TCR beta chain was identified in a study of T cell repertoires in cytomegalovirus infection. About the research overall: Public TCR beta signatures marked donors with CMV infection and the matching HLA.

Study-level findings and limits: Cumulative public TCR beta family frequency identified carriers of CMV plus the relevant HLA.

The J segment lost 8 bases and the V segment lost 11 bases, leaving 7 bases of the junction unmatched. This CDR3 spans 13 amino acids. CDR1 and CDR2 from the germline V gene are LNHDA and SQIVND (reference sequence). MiXCR, run by TCRdb on the reads, gives a single entry per CDR3 protein. The sample carries nearly 550,000 distinct CDR3 sequences, about 17% recorded once. Many counts were recorded for this clonotype. Its antigen is not identified. This TCR was recovered from a human donor in good health (CMV status not recorded). Some clones in this sample may be carry-over from other donors' samples. Sequencing was done on a sample of CD8+ T cells from PBMCs. V gene TRBV19 combines with J gene TRBJ1-4; TRBD1 matches at 11 bases. CDR3 residues: CAARTGGGEKLFF. CDR3 coding DNA: TGTGCCGCCCGGACAGGGGGCGGAGAAAAACTGTTTTTT.